The text below deals with one TCR beta chain. The CDR3 runs to 13 residues. In germline, CDR1 is SEHNR, CDR2 FQNEAQ (reference sequence). V was shortened by 5 bases and J by 4 bases, with 10 bases between the two germline ends. This record belongs to a study of blood T cell repertoires in COVID-19. As processed by the authors: It was from reference gene primer amplification that nucleated cell counts were estimated. Some clones are missing from TCRdb's copy, which holds only in-frame ones; the method was immunoSEQ multiplex PCR. V, J and clone size are taken as reported in that table, and D and trimming were inferred from the DNA itself. Here the sample spans almost 400,000 clones, around 87% being singletons.

The chain carries TRBV7-9 and TRBJ2-3; D is possibly TRBD2 (6 bases). This sequence was found in a woman aged 60-70 years with COVID-19, enrolled during active disease. The sample consisted of peripheral blood. The CDR3 sequence: CASSIGGPDTQYF. The CDR3 DNA is TGTGCCAGCAGCATAGGAGGGCCAGATACGCAGTATTTT.